This TCR beta chain originates from a study of blood T cell repertoires in COVID-19. Across the whole study: PBMCs, B-cell-depleted T cells, or T cells provided the cDNA or gDNA that made up the material.

Germline CDR1 SGDLS, CDR2 YYNGEE. Trimming removed 0 bases at V and 0 bases at J, with 9 bases between. This CDR3 is 15 amino acids long. In the authors' workflow: Amplification with reference gene primers provided the estimates of nucleated cell counts. Profiled with immunoSEQ multiplex PCR; TCRdb holds only in-frame clones, not every one. That table furnishes V, J and clone size, whereas the DNA furnished D and trimming. This table has 100,000 to 130,000 clones, around four fifths appearing once. The rearrangement uses TRBV9 and TRBJ1-1; D ambiguous. This sequence was found in a man aged 65 to 85 with acute or convalescent COVID-19. The sequencing input was peripheral blood. The CDR3 is CASSVAGGMNTEAFF. In DNA form, the CDR3 reads TGTGCCAGCAGCGTAGCTGGAGGAATGAACACTGAAGCTTTCTTT.